Listed below are T cell receptor beta chains from one sample, sequenced in a study of T-cell reconstitution after alpha-beta-depleted transplantation in children. From the PCR reads, TCRdb called clonotypes with MiXCR, one entry per CDR3 protein. The sample lists a few hundred thousand distinct CDR3 sequences, approximately 23% occurring once. Sequences were derived from PBMCs, mostly from graft donor cells, sampled 180 days after TCRalphabeta/CD19-depleted stem cell transplant. The receptor set was obtained from a male patient aged 10 to 17 who had a stem cell transplant for acute lymphoblastic leukemia, so the T cells may come from the graft donor. The CDR3 runs from the conserved cysteine through the conserved F or W. A D gene is named only where the DNA matches it firmly. A row's size may be missing; if present it is once, few, many or a size class.

v_gene: TRBV7-3; abundance: few; j_gene: TRBJ2-7; d_gene: -; CDR3aa: CASSSTRSYEQYF; CDR3nt: TGTGCCAGCAGCTCAACAAGATCCTACGAGCAGTACTTC
v_gene: TRBV7-3; abundance: -; j_gene: TRBJ1-2; d_gene: TRBD1; CDR3aa: CASSLKGQGNYGYTF; CDR3nt: TGTGCCAGCAGCTTAAAGGGACAGGGTAACTATGGCTACACCTTC
v_gene: TRBV5-1; abundance: few; j_gene: TRBJ2-5; d_gene: -; CDR3aa: CASSLGTTQETQYF; CDR3nt: TGCGCCAGCAGCTTGGGGACCACACAAGAGACCCAGTACTTC
v_gene: TRBV9; abundance: -; j_gene: TRBJ1-1; d_gene: -; CDR3aa: CASSVGSGPGLNTEAFF; CDR3nt: TGTGCCAGCAGCGTAGGCTCTGGCCCAGGGTTGAACACTGAAGCTTTCTTT
v_gene: TRBV28; abundance: few; j_gene: TRBJ2-2; d_gene: TRBD1; CDR3aa: CASSLWTGTNTGELFF; CDR3nt: TGTGCCAGCAGTTTATGGACAGGGACGAACACCGGGGAGCTGTTTTTT
v_gene: TRBV12-3/TRBV12-4; abundance: -; j_gene: TRBJ2-2; d_gene: -; CDR3aa: CASSKGGQVKTGELFF; CDR3nt: TGTGCCAGCAGCAAGGGGGGGCAGGTCAAGACCGGGGAGCTGTTTTTT
v_gene: TRBV5-6; abundance: few; j_gene: TRBJ2-2; d_gene: -; CDR3aa: CASSLFSGRGTGELFF; CDR3nt: TGTGCCAGCAGCTTGTTTAGCGGCAGGGGCACCGGGGAGCTGTTTTTT
v_gene: TRBV12-3/TRBV12-4; abundance: -; j_gene: TRBJ2-2; d_gene: TRBD2; CDR3aa: CASSLGSGSPLGPGELFF; CDR3nt: TGTGCCAGCAGTTTAGGTAGCGGGAGCCCTTTGGGACCCGGTGAGCTGTTTTTT
v_gene: TRBV4-1; abundance: many; j_gene: TRBJ2-3; d_gene: TRBD1; CDR3aa: CASSQGRFVGRGPDTQYF; CDR3nt: TGCGCCAGCAGCCAAGGAAGGTTTGTGGGCAGGGGGCCAGATACGCAGTATTTT
v_gene: TRBV2; abundance: few; j_gene: TRBJ2-4; d_gene: TRBD1; CDR3aa: CASSQDRGKNIQYF; CDR3nt: TGTGCCAGCAGTCAGGACAGGGGGAAAAACATTCAGTACTTC
v_gene: TRBV7-2; abundance: few; j_gene: TRBJ2-2; d_gene: -; CDR3aa: CASSSGPQTQTGELFF; CDR3nt: TGTGCCAGCAGCTCGGGGCCTCAGACCCAAACCGGGGAGCTGTTTTTT
v_gene: TRBV11-1; abundance: -; j_gene: TRBJ1-5; d_gene: TRBD1; CDR3aa: CASSLDRGRGYSNQPQHF; CDR3nt: TGTGCCAGCAGCCTCGACAGGGGGAGGGGATATAGCAATCAGCCCCAGCATTTT
v_gene: TRBV12-3/TRBV12-4; abundance: -; j_gene: TRBJ2-1; d_gene: -; CDR3aa: CASTPGWGNEQFF; CDR3nt: TGTGCCAGCACTCCAGGGTGGGGGAATGAGCAGTTCTTC
v_gene: TRBV25-1; abundance: few; j_gene: TRBJ2-5; d_gene: TRBD2; CDR3aa: CASRSREFHQETQYF; CDR3nt: TGTGCCAGCAGATCGCGGGAGTTCCACCAAGAGACCCAGTACTTC
v_gene: TRBV5-1; abundance: -; j_gene: TRBJ1-4; d_gene: TRBD1; CDR3aa: CASSLDRQGGGEKLFF; CDR3nt: TGCGCCAGCAGCTTGGATCGACAGGGGGGTGGGGAAAAACTGTTTTTT
v_gene: TRBV12-3/TRBV12-4; abundance: many; j_gene: TRBJ2-7; d_gene: -; CDR3aa: CASSVSGGGDEQYF; CDR3nt: TGTGCCAGCAGTGTCAGCGGTGGAGGCGACGAGCAGTACTTC
v_gene: TRBV20-1; abundance: few; j_gene: TRBJ2-3; d_gene: -; CDR3aa: CSAQRGGGADTQYF; CDR3nt: TGCAGTGCACAGCGGGGAGGGGGCGCAGATACGCAGTATTTT
v_gene: TRBV24-1; abundance: -; j_gene: TRBJ2-1; d_gene: -; CDR3aa: CATSDLEVSYNEQFF; CDR3nt: TGTGCCACCAGTGATTTAGAGGTCTCCTACAATGAGCAGTTCTTC
v_gene: TRBV5-1; abundance: few; j_gene: TRBJ1-1; d_gene: -; CDR3aa: CASSLRGGLMNTEAFF; CDR3nt: TGCGCCAGCAGCTTGCGAGGGGGTCTCATGAACACTGAAGCTTTCTTT
v_gene: TRBV6-1; abundance: few; j_gene: TRBJ2-1; d_gene: -; CDR3aa: CASSVAFYNEQFF; CDR3nt: TGTGCCAGCAGCGTAGCGTTCTACAATGAGCAGTTCTTC
v_gene: TRBV4-1; abundance: -; j_gene: TRBJ2-5; d_gene: TRBD2; CDR3aa: CASSPLAGGPHQETQYF; CDR3nt: TGCGCCAGCAGCCCCCTAGCGGGAGGGCCTCACCAAGAGACCCAGTACTTC
v_gene: TRBV5-6; abundance: few; j_gene: TRBJ2-1; d_gene: TRBD2; CDR3aa: CASSILEGASGSLNNEQFF; CDR3nt: TGTGCCAGCAGCATTTTGGAGGGGGCTAGCGGGAGTTTAAACAATGAGCAGTTCTTC
v_gene: TRBV27; abundance: -; j_gene: TRBJ2-1; d_gene: -; CDR3aa: CASSPLGGGDVDEQFF; CDR3nt: TGTGCCAGCAGTCCCCTAGGGGGAGGAGATGTGGATGAGCAGTTCTTC
v_gene: TRBV18; abundance: few; j_gene: TRBJ2-7; d_gene: TRBD2; CDR3aa: CASSAGGRRYEQYF; CDR3nt: TGTGCCAGCTCAGCCGGCGGGAGGAGGTACGAGCAGTACTTC
v_gene: TRBV5-1; abundance: few; j_gene: TRBJ2-3; d_gene: -; CDR3aa: CASSPVGWGTDTQYF; CDR3nt: TGCGCCAGCAGCCCCGTAGGGTGGGGTACAGATACGCAGTATTTT
v_gene: TRBV6-5; abundance: few; j_gene: TRBJ2-7; d_gene: -; CDR3aa: CASSSRGGRNEQYF; CDR3nt: TGTGCCAGCAGCTCCAGGGGGGGTCGTAACGAGCAGTACTTC
v_gene: TRBV12-3/TRBV12-4; abundance: -; j_gene: TRBJ2-4; d_gene: TRBD2; CDR3aa: CASSRGLAGIGDIQYF; CDR3nt: TGTGCCAGCAGTAGGGGACTAGCGGGAATCGGAGACATTCAGTACTTC
v_gene: TRBV7-9; abundance: few; j_gene: TRBJ2-7; d_gene: -; CDR3aa: CASSLVPRERVGEQYF; CDR3nt: TGTGCCAGCAGCTTAGTCCCCCGGGAAAGGGTGGGCGAGCAGTACTTC
v_gene: TRBV27; abundance: few; j_gene: TRBJ1-2; d_gene: -; CDR3aa: CASSLRGSYGYTF; CDR3nt: TGTGCCAGCAGTTTACGGGGAAGCTATGGCTACACCTTC
v_gene: TRBV10-1; abundance: -; j_gene: TRBJ2-2; d_gene: -; CDR3aa: CASSECAVMGAGELFF; CDR3nt: TGCGCCAGCAGTGAGTGTGCGGTTATGGGGGCCGGGGAGCTGTTTTTT
v_gene: TRBV5-1; abundance: few; j_gene: TRBJ1-2; d_gene: TRBD1; CDR3aa: CASSLEGQGRYYGYTF; CDR3nt: TGCGCCAGCAGCTTGGAGGGACAGGGTCGGTACTATGGCTACACCTTC
v_gene: TRBV28; abundance: -; j_gene: TRBJ2-5; d_gene: TRBD2; CDR3aa: CASSLFQGSGIRETQYF; CDR3nt: TGTGCCAGCAGCCTCTTCCAGGGTAGCGGGATTAGGGAGACCCAGTACTTC
v_gene: TRBV27; abundance: -; j_gene: TRBJ1-1; d_gene: -; CDR3aa: CASSLPDANTEAFF; CDR3nt: TGTGCCAGCAGTTTGCCGGACGCAAACACTGAAGCTTTCTTT
v_gene: TRBV11-1; abundance: -; j_gene: TRBJ1-1; d_gene: -; CDR3aa: CASSLWMGTEAFF; CDR3nt: TGTGCCAGCAGTTTATGGATGGGAACTGAAGCTTTCTTT
v_gene: TRBV5-6; abundance: -; j_gene: TRBJ2-5; d_gene: -; CDR3aa: CASSLWGLQETQYF; CDR3nt: TGTGCCAGCAGCTTGTGGGGTCTCCAAGAGACCCAGTACTTC
v_gene: TRBV20-1; abundance: -; j_gene: TRBJ1-2; d_gene: TRBD1; CDR3aa: CSARVGTGPLYGYTF; CDR3nt: TGCAGTGCTAGAGTAGGGACAGGCCCTCTCTATGGCTACACCTTC
v_gene: TRBV24-1; abundance: -; j_gene: TRBJ2-1; d_gene: -; CDR3aa: CATSDLVNRDHNEQFF; CDR3nt: TGTGCCACCAGTGATTTAGTGAACAGGGACCACAATGAGCAGTTCTTC
v_gene: TRBV12-3/TRBV12-4; abundance: -; j_gene: TRBJ2-3; d_gene: -; CDR3aa: CASSLGGLYHSDTQYF; CDR3nt: TGTGCCAGCAGTTTAGGGGGTTTATACCACTCGGATACGCAGTATTTT
v_gene: TRBV7-6; abundance: few; j_gene: TRBJ1-5; d_gene: -; CDR3aa: CASSLARGAQHF; CDR3nt: TGTGCCAGCAGCTTAGCTAGGGGGGCCCAGCATTTT
v_gene: TRBV5-1; abundance: few; j_gene: TRBJ2-1; d_gene: TRBD2; CDR3aa: CASSERELHNEQFF; CDR3nt: TGCGCCAGCAGTGAGCGGGAGCTACACAATGAGCAGTTCTTC
v_gene: TRBV7-9; abundance: -; j_gene: TRBJ2-7; d_gene: -; CDR3aa: CASSLNGRSSYEQYF; CDR3nt: TGTGCCAGCAGCTTAAACGGACGGAGCTCCTACGAGCAGTACTTC
v_gene: TRBV10-3; abundance: few; j_gene: TRBJ2-3; d_gene: TRBD2; CDR3aa: CAISESLAGITDTQYF; CDR3nt: TGTGCCATCAGTGAGTCGCTAGCGGGAATAACAGATACGCAGTATTTT
v_gene: TRBV20-1; abundance: few; j_gene: TRBJ1-6; d_gene: TRBD1; CDR3aa: CSARPGQGGSPLHF; CDR3nt: TGCAGTGCTAGACCGGGACAGGGGGGTTCACCCCTCCACTTT
v_gene: TRBV4-2; abundance: -; j_gene: TRBJ2-3; d_gene: -; CDR3aa: CASSQTGTPFGGVTQYF; CDR3nt: TGTGCCAGCAGCCAGACCGGGACACCATTCGGCGGGGTTACGCAGTATTTT
v_gene: TRBV7-9; abundance: few; j_gene: TRBJ2-5; d_gene: -; CDR3aa: CASSLVADPETQYF; CDR3nt: TGTGCCAGCAGCTTAGTAGCAGATCCGGAGACCCAGTACTTC
v_gene: TRBV6-1; abundance: -; j_gene: TRBJ1-1; d_gene: TRBD1; CDR3aa: CASRILRQGAEAFF; CDR3nt: TGTGCCAGCAGGATTCTTAGACAGGGGGCTGAAGCTTTCTTT
v_gene: TRBV5-1; abundance: -; j_gene: TRBJ2-7; d_gene: TRBD2; CDR3aa: CASRPAGGAAYEQYF; CDR3nt: TGCGCCAGCAGGCCAGCGGGAGGCGCGGCCTACGAGCAGTACTTC
v_gene: TRBV6-6; abundance: -; j_gene: TRBJ1-2; d_gene: TRBD1; CDR3aa: CASTLSGGYGYTF; CDR3nt: TGTGCCAGCACCCTATCAGGGGGCTATGGCTACACCTTC
v_gene: TRBV5-1; abundance: -; j_gene: TRBJ1-1; d_gene: -; CDR3aa: CASSPAPGWNTEAFF; CDR3nt: TGCGCCAGCAGCCCAGCGCCAGGGTGGAACACTGAAGCTTTCTTT
v_gene: TRBV7-9; abundance: -; j_gene: TRBJ2-1; d_gene: -; CDR3aa: CASSLVRDRRLGKFF; CDR3nt: TGTGCCAGCAGCTTAGTCCGGGACCGAAGGCTAGGGAAGTTCTTC
v_gene: TRBV6-2/TRBV6-3; abundance: -; j_gene: TRBJ2-2; d_gene: TRBD1; CDR3aa: CASSKTGETGELFF; CDR3nt: TGTGCCAGCAGTAAGACAGGGGAAACCGGGGAGCTGTTTTTT
v_gene: TRBV5-1; abundance: many; j_gene: TRBJ2-7; d_gene: -; CDR3aa: CASSLGQPNTYEQYF; CDR3nt: TGCGCCAGCAGCCTAGGACAGCCCAACACCTACGAGCAGTACTTC
v_gene: TRBV20-1; abundance: -; j_gene: TRBJ2-7; d_gene: TRBD1; CDR3aa: CSASDRGGYEQYF; CDR3nt: TGCAGTGCTAGCGACAGGGGAGGTTACGAGCAGTACTTC
v_gene: TRBV12-3/TRBV12-4; abundance: few; j_gene: TRBJ2-1; d_gene: -; CDR3aa: CASNLRNYNEQFF; CDR3nt: TGTGCCAGCAACTTGCGGAACTACAATGAGCAGTTCTTC